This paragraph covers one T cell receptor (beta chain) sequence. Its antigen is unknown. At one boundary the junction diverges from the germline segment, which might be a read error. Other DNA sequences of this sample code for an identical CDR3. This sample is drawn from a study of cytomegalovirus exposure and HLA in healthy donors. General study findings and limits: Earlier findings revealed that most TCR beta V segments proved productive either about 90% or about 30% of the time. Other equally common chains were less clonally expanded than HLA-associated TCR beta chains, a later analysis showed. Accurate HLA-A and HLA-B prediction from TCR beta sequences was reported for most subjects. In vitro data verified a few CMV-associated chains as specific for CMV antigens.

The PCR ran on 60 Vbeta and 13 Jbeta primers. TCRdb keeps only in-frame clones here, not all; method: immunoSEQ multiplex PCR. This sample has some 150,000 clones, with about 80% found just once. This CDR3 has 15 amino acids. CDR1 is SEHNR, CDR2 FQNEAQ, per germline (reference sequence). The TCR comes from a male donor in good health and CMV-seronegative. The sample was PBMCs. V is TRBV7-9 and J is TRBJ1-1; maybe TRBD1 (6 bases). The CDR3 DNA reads TGTGCCAGCAGCTTAGGGGCCGACAGGAACACCGAAGCTTTCTTT. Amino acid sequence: CASSLGADRNTEAFF.